The source of this T cell receptor beta chain is a study of cytomegalovirus exposure and HLA in healthy donors. PCR amplification relied on 60 Vbeta primers (plus 13 Jbeta primers). Clones were read by immunoSEQ multiplex PCR, and TCRdb kept only the in-frame ones, dropping some. The table records about 200,000 clones, 70% to 85% of them present only once. The sample was PBMCs. The clonotype comes from a male donor in good health and CMV-seronegative.

CDR3 bases: TGCGCCAGCAGGGAGGCACCCACAGATACGCAGTATTTT. Translation: CASREAPTDTQYF. The chain is built from TRBV4-1 and TRBJ2-3; TRBD2 is a possible D gene (5 bases). Germline values: CDR1 MGHRA, CDR2 YSYEKL. This CDR3 has 13 amino acids. The V end lost 6 bases, the J end lost 2 bases, and 9 bases lay between the germline ends.